This entry features one T cell receptor beta chain sequence. Antigen unknown. The data were obtained in a study of cytomegalovirus exposure and HLA in healthy donors. This CDR3 spans 15 amino acids. Germline loops: CDR1 WSHSY, CDR2 SAAADI. V shed 3 bases, J shed 6 bases, and the junction held 6 bases outside the gene matches. The study's findings and limits: Some 16,000 TCR beta sequences were associated with HLA alleles at 0.05 false discovery rate in a later analysis. Presence/absence analyses assumed roughly uniform sequencing depth across donors. Researchers catalogued some 160 TCR beta chains as cytomegalovirus-associated.

The PCR used 60 Vbeta and 13 Jbeta primers. Measured with immunoSEQ multiplex PCR; TCRdb has only the in-frame clones, and not every one. Here the sample spans under 200,000 clones, approximately 80% being singletons. V usage is TRBV10-2 and J usage is TRBJ2-3; 10 bases match TRBD1. Material for sequencing was PBMCs. The receptor was derived from a man between 60 and 75 years old in good health and CMV-seronegative. CDR3 in amino acids: CASSEGGTGADTQYF. CDR3 DNA: TGCGCCAGCAGTGAAGGGGGGACAGGGGCTGATACGCAGTATTTT.